This is a list of T cell receptor beta chains from one sample in a study of cytomegalovirus exposure and HLA in healthy donors. Generated by immunoSEQ multiplex PCR, the TCRdb table keeps only in-frame clones and is missing some. The data contain hundreds of thousands of clones, 70% to 85% of them singletons. Sequenced sample: PBMCs. The receptors originated from a woman in her thirties or forties in good health and CMV-seronegative. Both conserved end residues are part of each CDR3. The D gene is left open where the match is weak. Only part of the rows carry a size: once, few, many, or a class if the clone is expanded.

V gene,J gene,D gene,clone size,CDR3 DNA,CDR3 protein
TRBV30,TRBJ2-7,-,-,TGTGCCTGGAGTGTACGAGGCGCCGGGAGCAACGAGCAGTACTTC,CAWSVRGAGSNEQYF
TRBV6-5,TRBJ2-7,-,-,TGTGCCAGCAGTTACTCGCAGGGGAGCTACGAGCAGTACTTC,CASSYSQGSYEQYF
TRBV18,TRBJ1-5,-,-,TGTGCCAGCTCAGGGAGGGATCAGCCCCAGCATTTT,CASSGRDQPQHF
TRBV5-4,TRBJ2-3,TRBD1,-,TGTGCCAGCAGCTTGTCGGCAGGGGGTTGGACAGATACGCAGTATTTT,CASSLSAGGWTDTQYF
TRBV25-1,TRBJ2-7,TRBD1,few,TGTGCCAGCAGTGGAGTGGGACAGGGGACCTACGAGCAGTACTTC,CASSGVGQGTYEQYF
TRBV19,TRBJ2-5,-,-,TGTGCCAGTAGTGCAGGGGTGACGGGTCGGGAGACCCAGTACTTC,CASSAGVTGRETQYF
TRBV7-2,TRBJ1-1,-,few,TGTGCCAGCAGCTTTCCAAACACTGAAGCTTTCTTT,CASSFPNTEAFF
TRBV6-6,TRBJ2-7,TRBD2,-,TGTGCCAGCAGTACCATAGCGGGGGACTACGAGCAGTACTTC,CASSTIAGDYEQYF
TRBV13,TRBJ1-2,-,-,TGTGCCAGCAGTATACAGTTAGCTAACTATGGCTACACCTTC,CASSIQLANYGYTF
TRBV2,TRBJ1-1,-,-,TGTGCCATCCCGGGGGTGAACACTGAAGCTTTCTTT,CAIPGVNTEAFF
TRBV30,TRBJ2-1,-,-,TGTGCCTGGAGTGTAGTGCTACCCTCCACCGGGGGTGAGCAGTTCTTC,CAWSVVLPSTGGEQFF
TRBV4-1,TRBJ2-2,-,-,TGCGCCAGCAGCTCAGATAACACCGGGGAGCTGTTTTTT,CASSSDNTGELFF
TRBV5-1,TRBJ1-3,-,-,TGCGCCAGCAGCTTGTCGGGGAGCTCTGGAAACACCATATATTTT,CASSLSGSSGNTIYF
TRBV11-2,TRBJ1-5,-,-,TGTGCCAGCAGCTTAGAACGGGGTCAGCCCCAGCATTTT,CASSLERGQPQHF
TRBV7-6,TRBJ2-1,TRBD1,-,TGTGCCAGCAGCTTAGCGACAGGGGTCTACAATGAGCAGTTCTTC,CASSLATGVYNEQFF
TRBV6-6,TRBJ1-1,TRBD1,-,TGTGCCAGCAGACGAAAGGGACAGGGAAAACCTGAAGCTTTCTTT,CASRRKGQGKPEAFF
TRBV7-9,TRBJ1-3,-,-,TGTGCCAGCAGCACCGGGGGTGGCGGAAACACCATATATTTT,CASSTGGGGNTIYF
TRBV18,TRBJ2-7,TRBD1,-,TGTGCCAGCTCGCCACCCCGGGGGACAGGGGCGACCGAGCAGTACTTC,CASSPPRGTGATEQYF
TRBV27,TRBJ2-6,TRBD1,-,TGTGCCGGCTTTACCGGGGACAGGGGCCCTGGGGCCAACGTCCTGACTTTC,CAGFTGDRGPGANVLTF
TRBV10-1,TRBJ2-1,-,-,TGCGCCAGCAGTGTAAGACGGGGGGCCGGATCCTACAATGAGCAGTTCTTC,CASSVRRGAGSYNEQFF
TRBV10-3,TRBJ1-2,-,-,TGTGCCATCAGACAGGGCTTGGATGGCTACACCTTC,CAIRQGLDGYTF
TRBV7-2,TRBJ1-2,TRBD1,-,TGTGCCAGCAGCTCAACTACGGGACAGAGGCATGGCTACACCTTC,CASSSTTGQRHGYTF
TRBV18,TRBJ2-2,TRBD1,once,TGTGCCAGCTCACCGTACAGGGGGAACACCGGGGAGCTGTTTTTT,CASSPYRGNTGELFF
TRBV5-8,TRBJ2-3,TRBD2,-,TGTGCCAGCAGCCTGGGACTAGCGGGGGGGCTCGGCACAGATACGCAGTATTTT,CASSLGLAGGLGTDTQYF
TRBV7-3,TRBJ1-4,-,-,TGTGCCAGCAGCCCGGTAAAGGACACTTCAACTAATGAAAAACTGTTTTTT,CASSPVKDTSTNEKLFF
TRBV2,TRBJ2-1,-,-,TGTGCCAGCAGTGAAGCCAGGGACTCCGGCAATGAGCAGTTCTTC,CASSEARDSGNEQFF
TRBV7-8,TRBJ1-5,TRBD1,-,TGTGCCAGCAGCTTCAGAGAGGGGGCATCGCAGCCCCAGCATTTT,CASSFREGASQPQHF
TRBV9,TRBJ1-6,-,-,TGTGCCAGCAGCTCCCTTGGCCTTAATTCACCCCTCCACTTT,CASSSLGLNSPLHF
TRBV6-5,TRBJ2-4,TRBD1,-,TGTGCCAGCAGGACAGGGGGGAGAAACATTCAGTACTTC,CASRTGGRNIQYF
TRBV11-3,TRBJ2-7,-,once,TGTGCCAGCAGCTTAGTGACAGATTCCTACGAGCAGTACTTC,CASSLVTDSYEQYF
TRBV5-4,TRBJ2-3,TRBD1,-,TGTGCCAGCAGCAACGACAGGGGTGGAGATACGCAGTATTTT,CASSNDRGGDTQYF
TRBV5-6,TRBJ2-7,TRBD1,-,TGTGCCAGCAGCCCGGGACAGGGGTCCTACGAGCAGTACTTC,CASSPGQGSYEQYF
TRBV4-3,TRBJ2-1,-,-,TGCGCCAGCAGCCCCGGGGTATTGGGTCCCTACAATGAGCAGTTCTTC,CASSPGVLGPYNEQFF
TRBV30,TRBJ2-7,TRBD1,-,TGTGCCTGGAGTCCGGGACAGGGTGCCCACGAGCAGTACTTC,CAWSPGQGAHEQYF
TRBV18,TRBJ2-2,-,-,TGTGCCAGCTCACCACCTCGAGGGCCCGGGGAGCTGTTTTTT,CASSPPRGPGELFF
TRBV6-1,TRBJ2-1,-,-,TGTGCCAGCAGTGGACAGTTTCTCGCGGGAATTTACAATGAGCAGTTCTTC,CASSGQFLAGIYNEQFF
TRBV4-1,TRBJ1-2,-,-,TGCGCCAGCAGCCAAGGGGAGAGTGGCTATGGCTACACCTTC,CASSQGESGYGYTF
TRBV9,TRBJ1-1,TRBD1,-,TGTGCCAGCAGCGCCCGCCTCGACAGGGGATTCCCTGAAGCTTTCTTT,CASSARLDRGFPEAFF
TRBV13,TRBJ1-1,-,-,TGTGCCAGCAGCTTATATAGTGGGAGGAACACTGAAGCTTTCTTT,CASSLYSGRNTEAFF
TRBV19,TRBJ1-6,TRBD1,-,TGTGCCAGTAGTGGGCGGGACAGACAAAATTCACCCCTCCACTTT,CASSGRDRQNSPLHF
TRBV6-1,TRBJ1-2,-,once,TGTGCCAGCAGTGAGCTAGGTGACTATGGCTACACCTTC,CASSELGDYGYTF
TRBV9,TRBJ1-4,-,-,TGTGCCAGCAGCATAAGGGGTACTAATGAAAAACTGTTTTTT,CASSIRGTNEKLFF
TRBV11-2,TRBJ1-1,-,-,TGTGCCAGCAGCTTCCGCGGGGGCACTGAAGCTTTCTTT,CASSFRGGTEAFF
TRBV18,TRBJ1-3,TRBD1,-,TGTGCCAGCTCATCCCGGGACAGGGTGAAGAGAAACACCATATATTTT,CASSSRDRVKRNTIYF
TRBV7-2,TRBJ2-7,TRBD1,-,TGTGCCAGCAGCTTATACAGGGGGGCTTACGAGCAGTACTTC,CASSLYRGAYEQYF
TRBV19,TRBJ1-5,TRBD1,-,TGTGCCAGTAGGTTCGGGACAGGGCTTAATCAGCCCCGGCATTTT,CASRFGTGLNQPRHF
TRBV19,TRBJ2-7,TRBD1,-,TGTGCCAGTAGTATGCCCCTTGGGACAGGGTTCCCCTACGAGCAGTACTTC,CASSMPLGTGFPYEQYF
TRBV6-4,TRBJ1-1,-,-,TGTGCCAGCAGGGCGGACCAGGGCACTGAAGCTTTCTTT,CASRADQGTEAFF
TRBV7-9,TRBJ2-4,-,-,TGTGCCAGCACCTCGCAGTTAGCCAAAAACATTCAGTACTTC,CASTSQLAKNIQYF
TRBV2,TRBJ1-1,-,few,TGTGCCAGCCAAGAGAGAGAGAACACTGAAGCTTTCTTT,CASQERENTEAFF
TRBV5-6,TRBJ1-4,-,-,TGTGCCAGCAGCTTTAAACAGACTAATGAAAAACTGTTTTTT,CASSFKQTNEKLFF
TRBV6-1,TRBJ2-7,-,few,TGTGCCAGCAGTGAAGCAGGGGTGCAGGGATACGAGCAGTACTTC,CASSEAGVQGYEQYF
TRBV2,TRBJ2-7,-,-,TGTGCCAGCAGGCCCCGGGACAACTCCTACGAGCAGTACTTC,CASRPRDNSYEQYF
TRBV19,TRBJ1-3,-,-,TGTGCCAGTAGTTGGGCAGCTGGAAACACCATATATTTT,CASSWAAGNTIYF
TRBV6-5,TRBJ1-2,-,-,TGTGCCAGCAGTTACCGGCCCGACAGACTCTATGGCTACACCTTC,CASSYRPDRLYGYTF
TRBV6-1,TRBJ1-4,-,-,TGTGCCAGCAGTGAAGGGGGGGAGGATGAAAAACTGTTTTTT,CASSEGGEDEKLFF